Presented here are 11 T cell receptor beta chains from one specimen sequenced in a study of cytomegalovirus exposure and HLA in healthy donors. Use of 60 Vbeta and 13 Jbeta primers characterized the PCR. The repertoire was sequenced with immunoSEQ multiplex PCR; TCRdb's copy has only in-frame clones and lacks some. Of fewer than 150,000 clones listed, 75% to 80% are singletons. The sequenced sample consisted of PBMCs. These receptors all stem from a man aged 25 to 40 in good health and CMV-seronegative.

The chain carries TRBV18 and TRBJ1-2, with a weak D call TRBD1 (5 bases). V shed 5 bases and J shed 5 bases, with 9 bases lying between them. This CDR3 has 12 residues. Germline V gene data show CDR1 as KGHSH and CDR2 as LQKENI. The CDR3 spells CASSSTVYGYTF. The CDR3 nucleotides are TGTGCCAGCTCATCGACAGTTTATGGCTACACCTTC.

This clone was recorded a few times. A junction boundary mismatches the germline segment, possibly from a read error. This chain's CDR3 is CASSIASDSSYEQYF. The CDR3 DNA reads as TGTGCCAGCAGCATAGCTAGTGACAGCTCCTACGAGCAGTACTTC. This chain uses TRBV7-6 with TRBJ2-7, with a tentative D call TRBD1 (5 bases). This CDR3 is 15 amino acids long. The germline gives CDR1 SGHVS, CDR2 FNYEAQ.

V and J are TRBV7-9 and TRBJ2-3, with TRBD1 matching 12 bases. The CDR3 runs 16 residues. With V trimmed by 1 base and J by 6 bases, 5 bases remained unmatched. Germline V CDR1 and CDR2: SEHNR, FQNEAQ (reference sequence). The chain's CDR3 is CASSLGDRGRSDTQYF. In DNA, the CDR3 is TGTGCCAGCAGCTTAGGGGACAGGGGGCGTTCCGATACGCAGTATTTT.

J is TRBJ2-7 and V is TRBV14; no firm D call. This CDR3 spans 11 amino acids. Per germline, CDR1 SGHDN and CDR2 FVKESK. V dropped 3 bases and J dropped 6 bases, with 6 bases sitting between them. The CDR3 DNA follows: TGTGCCAGCAGCCACTTCAGCGAGCAGTACTTC. Protein sequence: CASSHFSEQYF.

The V gene is TRBV7-6, the J gene TRBJ1-1; 8 nucleotides agree with TRBD1. The CDR3 extends over 16 amino acids. Trimming at V came to 5 bases and at J to 0 bases, leaving 8 bases not matched to a gene. Germline-derived CDR1 and CDR2 are SGHVS and FNYEAQ. CDR3 nucleotide sequence: TGTGCCAGCAGCCCCTGGACAGGGACGGTGAACACTGAAGCTTTCTTT. The encoded protein is CASSPWTGTVNTEAFF.

This rearrangement joins TRBV7-6 to TRBJ2-5; unclear D gene. Between the trimmed V and J ends, which lost 1 base and 5 bases, there was a span of 14 bases. From germline, CDR1 is SGHVS and CDR2 FNYEAQ. This CDR3 comprises 15 residues. The DNA for the CDR3 is TGTGCCAGCAGCTTAGGAAGCCATGAGAGGGAGACCCAGTACTTC. It specifies CASSLGSHERETQYF.

This chain joins TRBV20-1 and TRBJ1-4; D is undetermined. Trimming removed 5 bases at V and 10 bases at J, with 8 bases between. The germline CDR1 and CDR2 sequences are DFQATT and SNEGSKA (reference sequence). The CDR3 totals 10 residues. In DNA, the CDR3 is TGCAGTGCTCCGGAGCCAAAACTGTTTTTT. This codes for CSAPEPKLFF.

J is TRBJ1-4 and V is TRBV19, with 8 bases matching TRBD1. Trimming removed 8 bases from V and 8 bases from J; junction bases left unmatched: 13. Germline CDR1 reads LNHDA; CDR2 reads SQIVND (reference sequence). This CDR3 has 15 amino acids. The CDR3 spells CASRGWKDREEKLFF. CDR3 DNA: TGTGCCAGTCGGGGCTGGAAGGACAGGGAGGAAAAACTGTTTTTT.

The chain recombines TRBV2 with TRBJ1-5; 8 nucleotides match TRBD1. V lost 5 bases, J lost 1 base, and 7 bases stayed unmatched. The CDR3 loop spans 16 amino acids. The germline gives CDR1 SNHLY, CDR2 FYNNEI. The CDR3 DNA sequence: TGTGCCAGCAGTTCAGGGGGCGCGTTGAGCAATCAGCCCCAGCATTTT. The encoded protein is CASSSGGALSNQPQHF.

This chain links TRBV27 with TRBJ1-5; D may be TRBD1 (6 bases). V gave up 5 bases and J gave up 2 bases, with 10 bases separating them. The length of the CDR3 is 14 residues. Germline CDR1 is MNHEY and CDR2 is SMNVEV (reference sequence). CDR3 amino acids: CASSDRLGNQPQHF. The CDR3 region has the DNA TGTGCCAGCAGTGACAGGTTGGGCAATCAGCCCCAGCATTTT.

CDR3 sequence reads: CASSQVPSGRGRNTGELFF. Written as DNA, the CDR3 is TGTGCCAGCAGCCAAGTTCCTAGCGGGAGGGGTCGTAACACCGGGGAGCTGTTTTTT. The V call is TRBV14, the J call TRBJ2-2; 12 nucleotides align to TRBD2. The CDR3 sequence is 19 residues long. Germline V gene sequence: CDR1 SGHDN, CDR2 FVKESK. V lost 1 base, J lost 2 bases, and 8 bases stayed unmatched. The full variable domain, completed using reference TRBV14 and TRBJ2-2, is EAGVTQFPSHSVIEKGQTVTLRCDPISGHDNLYWYRRVMGKEIKFLLHFVKESKQDESGMPNNRFLAERTGGTYSTLKVQPAELEDSGVYFCASSQVPSGRGRNTGELFFGEGSRLTVL.